Listed here is a single T cell receptor beta chain. The data were taken from a study of blood T cell repertoires in COVID-19. Assay used: immunoSEQ multiplex PCR; TCRdb lists only in-frame clones, some missing. The sample lists tens of thousands of clones; around 87% were seen once. The germline V gene encodes CDR1 SGHTA and CDR2 FQGNSA. The V end was cut by 5 bases, the J end by 0 bases, with 23 bases between. The CDR3 runs 18 residues. Followed over time, Seattle patients had been enrolled while infection was active. The receptor was derived from a woman aged 60 to 75 with COVID-19, enrolled during active disease. The V call is TRBV7-2, the J call TRBJ2-7; the D gene is possibly TRBD1 (5 bases). What was sequenced was peripheral blood. CDR3 amino acids: CASSPQGRRSYSSYEQYF. DNA for the CDR3: TGTGCCAGCAGCCCCCAGGGAAGGAGATCCTATAGCTCCTACGAGCAGTACTTC.